This entry concerns a single T cell receptor beta chain. Clones were sequenced by immunoSEQ multiplex PCR, and TCRdb holds only the in-frame ones, with some missing. Of around 500,000 clones listed, around 79% are singletons. V lost 2 bases, J lost 3 bases, and 7 bases stayed unmatched. Germline V gene sequence: CDR1 SGHAT, CDR2 FQNNGV. The CDR3 length is 16 residues. The data stem from a study of shared clonotypes between healthy human individuals. Material: PBMCs. This chain links TRBV11-2 with TRBJ2-5, with TRBD1 matching 9 bases. The TCR comes from a woman between 40 and 55 years old in good health. Some clones in this sample may be carry-over from other donors' samples. CDR3 sequence reads: CASSLRGTGLEETQYF. The CDR3, as DNA: TGTGCCAGCAGCTTACGGGGGACAGGGCTTGAAGAGACCCAGTACTTC.